Described below is a single T cell receptor (beta chain) sequence and its context. The antigen is not known. This specimen comes from a study of cytomegalovirus exposure and HLA in healthy donors. Study background: Of all 360 or so donors who were genotyped, about 84% belonged to the Caucasian-associated ancestry cluster.

The PCR used 60 Vbeta and 13 Jbeta primers. This table comes from immunoSEQ multiplex PCR, and its TCRdb copy is limited to in-frame clones, with some not included. The table has some 170,000 clones, 81% seen once. J gave up 0 bases and V 4 bases, and 8 bases lay outside the gene matches. This CDR3 comprises 16 residues. Germline V gene sequence: CDR1 LNHDA, CDR2 SQIVND (reference sequence). Study results and caveats: The study designated 150 or so TCR beta chains cytomegalovirus-associated. Later work showed greater clonal expansion in HLA-associated TCR beta chains than in equally common others. For TCR beta chains, V- and J-gene trimming was later linked to a missense DCLRE1C variant.

The chain uses TRBV19 and TRBJ1-2; TRBD1 aligns across 7 bases. The receptor was isolated from a woman aged 18-35 years in good health and CMV-seropositive. The specimen sequenced was PBMCs. The CDR3 protein is CASSTMTGLANYGYTF. CDR3 nucleotides: TGTGCCAGTAGTACCATGACAGGGTTAGCTAACTATGGCTACACCTTC.